This TCR beta chain was recovered during a study of cytomegalovirus exposure and HLA in healthy donors. Donors showed nominal health when sampled, although they likely had unrecorded immune exposures. The PCR used 60 Vbeta and 13 Jbeta primers. Some clones are missing from TCRdb's copy, which holds only in-frame ones; the method was immunoSEQ multiplex PCR. The repertoire has about 300,000 clones, 86% of them found once; the top ten carry almost 4%. This clone was observed at least ten times. What it recognizes is unknown. Germline V gives CDR1 MNHEY, CDR2 SVGAGI. This CDR3 region has 14 residues. Trimming removed 2 bases at V and 1 base at J, with 6 bases between. General study points: A previous analysis found most TCR beta V segments productive roughly 87% or roughly 30% of the time. Clonal expansion, a later analysis showed, was greater in HLA-associated TCR beta chains than in equally common others.

This rearrangement joins TRBV6-5 to TRBJ2-1, with D possibly TRBD2 on 5 matching bases. The clonotype was recovered from a middle-aged man in good health and CMV-seropositive. Sequenced input: PBMCs. The CDR3 DNA reads as TGTGCCAGCAGTTACCCGGGGTCCTACAATGAGCAGTTCTTC. The encoded protein is CASSYPGSYNEQFF.